Listed here are 23 T cell receptor beta chains from one sample, sequenced in a study of vaccination and CD4 T cells after COVID-19. Cultured CD4+ T cell DNA underwent sequencing with the Oncomine TCR Beta short-read assay. From the PCR reads, TCRdb called clonotypes with MiXCR, one entry per CDR3 protein. Among around 20,000 distinct CDR3 sequences listed, about 53% were seen once. Treatment described: roughly 10-day PBMC culture with coronavirus spike peptide pools or control peptides (ViraFEST assay). Antigens for these TCRs are unknown. The sample comprised CD4+ T cells from blood, cultured in vitro. These receptors all come from a human donor who had recovered from COVID-19.

The rearrangement uses TRBV9 and TRBJ2-5, with D tentatively TRBD1 or TRBD2 (5 bases each). Germline V gene sequence: CDR1 SGDLS, CDR2 YYNGEE. V was clipped by 0 bases and J by 3 bases, with 9 bases between them. This CDR3 spans 14 amino acids. The CDR3 here is CASSVGDQKETQYF. The CDR3 region has the DNA TGTGCCAGCAGCGTAGGGGACCAAAAAGAGACCCAGTACTTC.

This chain connects TRBV20-1 to TRBJ2-5; TRBD2 aligns across 8 bases. With V trimmed by 5 bases and J by 0 bases, 5 bases remained unmatched. Germline CDR1 DFQATT, CDR2 SNEGSKA (reference sequence). CDR3 size: 14 residues. The CDR3 sequence is CSASSGWYQETQYF. DNA for the CDR3: TGCAGTGCTTCTAGCGGGTGGTACCAAGAGACCCAGTACTTC.

The chain carries TRBV20-1 and TRBJ2-7; 9 nucleotides align to TRBD2. The V gene end was trimmed by 2 bases and the J gene end by 5 bases; junction bases not matched to a gene: 4. The germline V gene has CDR1 DFQATT and CDR2 SNEGSKA (reference sequence). The CDR3 spans 13 residues. CDR3: CSARLAGGNEQYF. The CDR3 DNA is TGCAGTGCTAGATTGGCGGGAGGGAACGAGCAGTACTTC.

V is TRBV28 and J is TRBJ1-2; 8 bases are shared with TRBD1. Germline CDR1 is MDHEN and CDR2 is SYDVKM. The junction had 10 bases not matched to a gene; V was cut back by 5 bases and J by 8 bases. This CDR3 is 14 amino acids long. The CDR3 nucleotides read TGTGCCAGCAGTCCCGGACAGGGCTTCTGGGGCTACACCTTC. This sequence encodes CASSPGQGFWGYTF.

J is TRBJ2-3 and V is TRBV20-1, with D unresolved. The CDR3 spans 13 residues. Germline CDR1 reads DFQATT; CDR2 reads SNEGSKA (reference sequence). V lost 3 bases and J lost 3, with 10 bases in between. As DNA, the CDR3 is TGCAGTGCTAGTTCATTGCAAACAGATACGCAGTATTTT. Translating it yields CSASSLQTDTQYF.

V is TRBV12-3 or TRBV12-4 and J is TRBJ1-5; D is possibly TRBD1 (6 bases). V lost 1 base, J lost 0 bases, and 10 bases lay in between. There are 16 residues in the CDR3. The CDR3 is CASSLDDRYSNQPQHF. The CDR3 DNA reads as TGTGCCAGCAGTTTAGATGACAGGTATAGCAATCAGCCCCAGCATTTT.

The chain combines TRBV24-1 with TRBJ2-2; the D call may be TRBD1 or TRBD2 (5 bases each). There are 16 residues in the CDR3. Germline assignment: CDR1 KGHDR and CDR2 SFDVKD. The V end was cut by 5 bases, the J end by 4 bases, with 16 bases between. CDR3 loop: CATSGPERGSTGELFF. In DNA, the CDR3 is TGTGCCACCAGTGGGCCCGAGAGGGGAAGCACCGGGGAGCTGTTTTTT.

This clonotype occurred a few times. The gene calls are TRBV6-5 and TRBJ1-5; D might be TRBD1 (6 bases). V was shortened by 4 bases and J by 3 bases, with 10 bases between the two germline ends. The CDR3 is 14 residues long. The V gene's germline CDR1 is MNHEY and CDR2 SVGAGI. CDR3 coding DNA: TGTGCCAGCAGTTTCACAGGGTACAATCAGCCCCAGCATTTT. This translates into CASSFTGYNQPQHF.

The chain combines TRBV24-1 with TRBJ2-3, with 7 nucleotides matching TRBD2. Germline V gene sequence: CDR1 KGHDR, CDR2 SFDVKD. This CDR3 spans 13 amino acids. V lost 9 bases to trimming and J lost 1 base; unmatched junction nucleotides: 3. CDR3 DNA: TGTGCCACCTCGCTAGCGGGCACAGATACGCAGTATTTT. It specifies CATSLAGTDTQYF.

The V and J genes are TRBV7-9 and TRBJ1-1, with D hard to call. Germline V CDR1 and CDR2: SEHNR, FQNEAQ (reference sequence). The V gene lost 0 bases and the J gene lost 1 base, with 6 bases spanning the gap. CDR3 length: 14 amino acids. This chain's CDR3 is CASSLAMGNTEAFF. The CDR3 DNA follows: TGTGCCAGCAGCTTAGCGATGGGGAACACTGAAGCTTTCTTT.

This clonotype was found a few times. The chain has TRBV20-1 and TRBJ2-1, with TRBD2 matching 8 bases. Germline V gene lookup returns CDR1 DFQATT and CDR2 SNEGSKA (reference sequence). Trimming removed 3 bases from V and 2 bases from J; junction bases left unmatched: 9. The CDR3 is 16 amino acids. The CDR3: CSARESGGPTYNEQFF. CDR3 DNA: TGCAGTGCTAGGGAGTCGGGGGGGCCCACCTACAATGAGCAGTTCTTC.

The V and J genes are TRBV15 and TRBJ2-7, with TRBD2 identical over 7 bases. Germline CDR1 reads LNHNV; CDR2 reads YYDKDF (reference sequence). The ends lost 0 bases at V and 1 base at J; junction bases unmatched: 9. The CDR3 consists of 17 residues. The CDR3: CATSRDQIGGGSYEQYF. In nucleotides, the CDR3 is TGTGCCACCAGCAGAGATCAAATCGGGGGAGGGTCCTACGAGCAGTACTTC.

This clonotype was counted a few times. The rearrangement uses TRBV5-8 and TRBJ2-1; D assignment may be TRBD1 or TRBD2 (6 bases each). Per germline, CDR1 SGHTS and CDR2 YDEGEE. V lost 6 bases to trimming and J lost 4 bases, with 17 bases between them. There are 15 residues in the CDR3. CDR3 sequence (DNA): TGTGCCAGCACCCGATCGGGGGCCGTATACAATGAGCAGTTCTTC. Translating gives CASTRSGAVYNEQFF.

This clonotype was seen just once. The chain carries TRBV7-2 and TRBJ2-5, with 14 bases identical to TRBD2. V lost 1 base to trimming and J lost 2 bases; unmatched junction nucleotides: 3. Germline CDR1 and CDR2: SGHTA and FQGNSA. This CDR3 spans 17 amino acids. CDR3 region: CASSLVGTSGGQETQYF. The CDR3 nucleotides read TGTGCCAGCAGCTTAGTAGGGACTAGCGGGGGACAAGAGACCCAGTACTTC.

This clonotype has more than one count but fewer than ten. The J gene is TRBJ1-1, the V gene TRBV11-2, with D unclear. The V end was cut by 0 bases, the J end by 1 base, with 3 bases between. Germline V gives CDR1 SGHAT, CDR2 FQNNGV. The length of the CDR3 is 13 residues. CDR3 in amino acids: CASSLERNTEAFF. CDR3 DNA: TGTGCCAGCAGCTTAGAAAGGAACACTGAAGCTTTCTTT.

The V call is TRBV2, the J call TRBJ2-1; TRBD1 matches 9 bases. V shed 10 bases and J 9 bases; nucleotides not matched to a gene: 13. The CDR3 has 14 amino acids. Germline-derived CDR1 and CDR2 are SNHLY and FYNNEI. As DNA, the CDR3 is TGTGCCATTCGAGACAGGGGGTTTTGGGGTGAGCAGTTCTTC. It is translated as CAIRDRGFWGEQFF.

This chain links TRBV27 with TRBJ1-1; 7 bases line up with TRBD1. V was clipped by 5 bases and J by 5 bases; unmatched bases: 11. This CDR3 is built from 15 residues. Germline values: CDR1 MNHEY, CDR2 SMNVEV (reference sequence). The CDR3 DNA reads TGTGCCAGCAGTCTGACAGGGACGGTGGGAACTGAAGCTTTCTTT. It codes for CASSLTGTVGTEAFF.

This clonotype appeared a few times. J is TRBJ1-1 and V is TRBV7-2, with a tentative D call TRBD1 (6 bases). The CDR3 is 16 residues long. V was clipped by 3 bases and J by 5 bases, with 19 bases between them. Germline CDR1 reads SGHTA; CDR2 reads FQGNSA. The CDR3 sequence: CASSLSLGQGMTEAFF. DNA for the CDR3: TGTGCCAGCAGCTTGTCCTTGGGGCAGGGGATGACTGAAGCTTTCTTT. The full variable domain, with the rest looked up from reference TRBV7-2 and TRBJ1-1, is GAGVSQSPSNKVTEKGKDVELRCDPISGHTALYWYRQSLGQGLEFLIYFQGNSAPDKSGLPSDRFSAERTGGSVSTLTIQRTQQEDSAVYLCASSLSLGQGMTEAFFGQGTRLTVV.

V is TRBV2 and J is TRBJ2-7, with D possibly TRBD2 on 6 matching bases. The V gene's germline CDR1 is SNHLY and CDR2 FYNNEI. The CDR3 spans 12 residues. V lost 8 bases and J lost 2, with 10 bases in between. The CDR3 DNA reads as TGTGCCAGCGGGAGGAGGGCCTACGAGCAGTACTTC. As protein: CASGRRAYEQYF.

This rearrangement joins TRBV6-2 or TRBV6-3 to TRBJ1-5, with 8 bases aligning to TRBD1. This CDR3 contains 16 residues. Germline CDR1 MNHEY, CDR2 SVGEGT. The ends lost 2 bases at V and 7 bases at J; junction bases unmatched: 10. The CDR3 DNA follows: TGTGCCAGCAGTTACCGAGTATCAGGGGGCGAGCAGCCCCAGCATTTT. This codes for CASSYRVSGGEQPQHF.

The J gene is TRBJ2-5, the V gene TRBV30; no clear D. Trimming cost V 4 bases and J 4 bases, with 13 bases left between them. The CDR3 has 13 amino acids. In germline, CDR1 is GTSNPN, CDR2 SVGIG (reference sequence). CDR3: CAWMGGTGETQYF. In DNA, the CDR3 is TGTGCCTGGATGGGCGGCACGGGAGAGACCCAGTACTTC.

V gene TRBV30 combines with J gene TRBJ1-5; possible D gene TRBD1, 5 bases. This CDR3 contains 16 residues. The ends were cut back, 4 bases at V and 2 bases at J, with 18 bases in the middle. CDR1 and CDR2 from the germline V gene are GTSNPN and SVGIG (reference sequence). CDR3 sequence reads: CAWNRQGRVGNQPQHF. The CDR3 nucleotides read TGTGCCTGGAACCGTCAGGGAAGGGTCGGCAATCAGCCCCAGCATTTT.

The chain links TRBV7-9 to TRBJ2-7; D is perhaps TRBD1 (6 bases). From germline, CDR1 is SEHNR and CDR2 FQNEAQ (reference sequence). This CDR3 is built from 14 residues. The ends were cut back, 3 bases at V and 6 bases at J, with 15 bases in the middle. The DNA for the CDR3 is TGTGCCAGCAGCTTGGCAGGGGATCAGAGCGAGCAGTACTTC. It specifies CASSLAGDQSEQYF.